This T cell receptor (beta chain) was profiled in a study of T cell responses to AZD1222 COVID-19 vaccine. Points from the study as a whole: Baseline testing showed seropositivity in only a handful of AZD1222 recipients.

Regarding this clone: Its antigen remains unidentified.

Profiling relied on immunoSEQ multiplex PCR, and the TCRdb table lists in-frame clones only, not all of them. The table has about 120,000 clones, more than 70% seen once. The material was peripheral blood, obtained on day 0 of AZD1222 vaccination. This TCR derives from an adult in good health.

The DNA for the CDR3 is TGTGCCAGCAGTTCGCTCCCCAGTGAGAACTATGGCTACACCTTC. Residues: CASSSLPSENYGYTF. The chain combines TRBV6-5 with TRBJ1-2, with D uncertain. CDR1 MNHEY and CDR2 SVGAGI come from the germline V gene. V shed 4 bases and J shed 2 bases, with 14 bases lying between them. The CDR3 spans 15 residues.